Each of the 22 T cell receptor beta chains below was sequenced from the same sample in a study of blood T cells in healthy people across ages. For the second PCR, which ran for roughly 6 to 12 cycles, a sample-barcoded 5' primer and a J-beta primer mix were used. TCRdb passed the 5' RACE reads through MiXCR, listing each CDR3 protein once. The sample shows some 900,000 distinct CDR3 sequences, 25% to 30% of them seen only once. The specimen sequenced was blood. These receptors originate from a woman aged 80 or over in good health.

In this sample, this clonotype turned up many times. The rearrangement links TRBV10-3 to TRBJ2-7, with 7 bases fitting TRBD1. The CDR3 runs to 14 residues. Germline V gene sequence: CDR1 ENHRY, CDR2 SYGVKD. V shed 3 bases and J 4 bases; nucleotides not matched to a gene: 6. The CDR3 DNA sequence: TGTGCCATCAGTGATGGGACAGCTATTTACGAGCAGTACTTC. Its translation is CAISDGTAIYEQYF.

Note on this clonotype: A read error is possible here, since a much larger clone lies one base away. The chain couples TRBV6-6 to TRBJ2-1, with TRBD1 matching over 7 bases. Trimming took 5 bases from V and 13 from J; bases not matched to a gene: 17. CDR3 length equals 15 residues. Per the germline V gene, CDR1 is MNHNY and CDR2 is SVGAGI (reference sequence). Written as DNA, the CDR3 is TGTGCCAGCAGTAGCTTAACAGGGGTTGCGGAGACCCAGTTCTTC. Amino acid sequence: CASSSLTGVAETQFF.

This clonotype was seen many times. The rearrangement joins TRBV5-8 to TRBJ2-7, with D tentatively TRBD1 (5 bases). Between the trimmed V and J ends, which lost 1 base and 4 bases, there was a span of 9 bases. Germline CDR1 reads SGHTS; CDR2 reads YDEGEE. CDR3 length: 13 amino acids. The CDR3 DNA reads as TGTGCCAGCAGCTTGCTCAGGGTTTACGAGCAGTACTTC. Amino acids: CASSLLRVYEQYF.

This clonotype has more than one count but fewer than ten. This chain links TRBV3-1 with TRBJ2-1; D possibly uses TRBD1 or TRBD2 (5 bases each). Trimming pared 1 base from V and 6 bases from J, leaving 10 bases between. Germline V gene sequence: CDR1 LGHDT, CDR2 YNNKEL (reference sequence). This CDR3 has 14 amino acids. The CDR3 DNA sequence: TGTGCCAGCAGCCAAGGGCAGAGGGGCAATGAGCAGTTCTTC. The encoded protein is CASSQGQRGNEQFF.

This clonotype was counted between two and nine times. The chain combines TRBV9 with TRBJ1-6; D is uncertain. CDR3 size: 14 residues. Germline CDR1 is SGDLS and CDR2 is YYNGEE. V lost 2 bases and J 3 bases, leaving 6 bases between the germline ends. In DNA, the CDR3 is TGTGCCAGCAGCGTCTCGTTCTATAATTCACCCCTCCACTTT. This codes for CASSVSFYNSPLHF.

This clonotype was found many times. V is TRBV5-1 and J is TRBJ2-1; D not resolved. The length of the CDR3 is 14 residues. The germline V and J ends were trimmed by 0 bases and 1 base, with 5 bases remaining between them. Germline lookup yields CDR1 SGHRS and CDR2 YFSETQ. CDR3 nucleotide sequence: TGCGCCAGCAGCTTGGCCGTATCCTACAATGAGCAGTTCTTC. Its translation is CASSLAVSYNEQFF.

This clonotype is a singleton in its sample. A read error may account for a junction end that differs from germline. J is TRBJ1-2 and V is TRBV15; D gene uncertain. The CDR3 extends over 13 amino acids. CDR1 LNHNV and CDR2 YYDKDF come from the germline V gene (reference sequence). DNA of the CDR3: TGTGCCACCAGCAGAGGAAAGCTAGATGGCTGCACCTTC. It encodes CATSRGKLDGCTF.

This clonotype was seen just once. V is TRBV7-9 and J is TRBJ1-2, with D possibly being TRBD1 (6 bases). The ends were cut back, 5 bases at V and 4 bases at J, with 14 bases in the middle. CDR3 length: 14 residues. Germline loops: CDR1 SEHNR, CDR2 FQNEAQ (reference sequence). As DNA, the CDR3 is TGTGCCAGCAGCCCCCTATGGGGGCCCTATGGCTACACCTTC. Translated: CASSPLWGPYGYTF.

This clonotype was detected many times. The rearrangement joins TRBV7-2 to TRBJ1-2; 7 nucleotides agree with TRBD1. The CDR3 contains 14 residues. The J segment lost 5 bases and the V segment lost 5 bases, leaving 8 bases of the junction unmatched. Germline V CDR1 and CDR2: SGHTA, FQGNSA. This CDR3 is CASSRRDRSYGYTF. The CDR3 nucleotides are TGTGCCAGCAGCCGCCGGGACAGAAGTTATGGCTACACCTTC.

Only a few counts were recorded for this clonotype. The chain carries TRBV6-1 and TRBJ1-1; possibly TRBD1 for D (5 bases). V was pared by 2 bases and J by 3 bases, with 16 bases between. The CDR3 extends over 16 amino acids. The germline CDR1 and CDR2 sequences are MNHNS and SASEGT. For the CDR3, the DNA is TGTGCCAGCAGTGAATCCATATCACAGGCGTACACTGAAGCTTTCTTT. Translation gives CASSESISQAYTEAFF.

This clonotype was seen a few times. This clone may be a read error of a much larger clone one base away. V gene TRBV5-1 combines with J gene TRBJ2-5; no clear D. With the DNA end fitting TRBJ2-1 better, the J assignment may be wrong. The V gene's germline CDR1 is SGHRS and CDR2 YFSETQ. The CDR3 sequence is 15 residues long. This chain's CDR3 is CASSLVRVYQETQFF. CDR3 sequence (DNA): TGCGCCAGCAGCTTGGTTCGGGTGTACCAAGAGACCCAGTTCTTC.

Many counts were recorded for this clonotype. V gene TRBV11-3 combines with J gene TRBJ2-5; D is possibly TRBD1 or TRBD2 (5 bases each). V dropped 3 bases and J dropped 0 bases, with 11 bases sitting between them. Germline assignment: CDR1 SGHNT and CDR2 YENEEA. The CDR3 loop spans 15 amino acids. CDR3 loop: CASSFNTGHQETQYF. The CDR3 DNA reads TGTGCCAGCAGCTTTAATACGGGGCACCAAGAGACCCAGTACTTC.

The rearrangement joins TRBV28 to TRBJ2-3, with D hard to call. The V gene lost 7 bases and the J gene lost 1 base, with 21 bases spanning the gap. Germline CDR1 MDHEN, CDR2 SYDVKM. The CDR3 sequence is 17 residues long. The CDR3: CASTLGVGYRGTDTQYF. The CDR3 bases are TGTGCCAGCACCTTGGGTGTCGGGTACAGAGGCACAGATACGCAGTATTTT.

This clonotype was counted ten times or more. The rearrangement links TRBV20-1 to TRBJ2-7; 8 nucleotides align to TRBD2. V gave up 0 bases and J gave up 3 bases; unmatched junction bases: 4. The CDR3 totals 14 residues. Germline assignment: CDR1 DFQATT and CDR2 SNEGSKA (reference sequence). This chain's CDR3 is CSAREGRGGYEQYF. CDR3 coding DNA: TGCAGTGCTAGAGAGGGTCGGGGGGGCTACGAGCAGTACTTC.

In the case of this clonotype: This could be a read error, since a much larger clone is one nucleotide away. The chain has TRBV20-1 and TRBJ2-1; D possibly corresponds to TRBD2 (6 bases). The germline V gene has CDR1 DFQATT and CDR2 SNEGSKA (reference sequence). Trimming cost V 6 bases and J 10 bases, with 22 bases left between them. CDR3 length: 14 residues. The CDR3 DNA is TGCAGTGCAAAACCGGGACTGCTATCCTACGAGCAGTTCTTC. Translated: CSAKPGLLSYEQFF.

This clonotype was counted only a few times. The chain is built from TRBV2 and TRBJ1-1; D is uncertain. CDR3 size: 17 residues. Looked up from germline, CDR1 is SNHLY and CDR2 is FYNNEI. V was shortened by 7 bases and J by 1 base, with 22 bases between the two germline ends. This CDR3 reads CASTREALTLRNTEAFF. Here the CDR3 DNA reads TGTGCCAGCACCCGGGAAGCACTAACCCTCCGGAACACTGAAGCTTTCTTT.

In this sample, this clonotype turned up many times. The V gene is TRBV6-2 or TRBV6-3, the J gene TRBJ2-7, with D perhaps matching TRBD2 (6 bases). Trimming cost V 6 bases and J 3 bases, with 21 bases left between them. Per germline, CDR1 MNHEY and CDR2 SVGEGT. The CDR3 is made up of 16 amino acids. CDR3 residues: CASSLKKWEDVYEQYF. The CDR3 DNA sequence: TGTGCCAGCAGCCTTAAGAAGTGGGAGGATGTCTACGAGCAGTACTTC.

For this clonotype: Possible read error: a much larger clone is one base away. In nucleotides, the CDR3 is TGTGCCAGCAGTTCCCCTAACGTTTATGATGAGCAGTTCTTC. This codes for CASSSPNVYDEQFF. The genes are TRBV6-2 or TRBV6-3 and TRBJ2-1; D gene uncertain. Germline V gives CDR1 MNHEY, CDR2 SVGEGT. Trimming pared 4 bases from V and 8 bases from J, leaving 15 bases between. This CDR3 region has 14 residues.

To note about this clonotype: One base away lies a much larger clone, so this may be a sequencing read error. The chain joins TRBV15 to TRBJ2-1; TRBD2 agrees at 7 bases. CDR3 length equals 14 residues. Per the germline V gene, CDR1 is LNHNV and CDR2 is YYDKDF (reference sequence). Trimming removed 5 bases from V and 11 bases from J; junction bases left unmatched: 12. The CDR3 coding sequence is TGTGCCACCAGCTCCGACGCGGGGGAGCATAAGCAGTTCTTC. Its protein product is CATSSDAGEHKQFF.

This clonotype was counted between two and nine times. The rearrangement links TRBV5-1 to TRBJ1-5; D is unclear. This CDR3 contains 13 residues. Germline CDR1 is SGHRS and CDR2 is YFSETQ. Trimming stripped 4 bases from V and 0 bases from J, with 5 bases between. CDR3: CASSTDSNQPQHF. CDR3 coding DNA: TGCGCCAGCAGCACTGATAGCAATCAGCCCCAGCATTTT.

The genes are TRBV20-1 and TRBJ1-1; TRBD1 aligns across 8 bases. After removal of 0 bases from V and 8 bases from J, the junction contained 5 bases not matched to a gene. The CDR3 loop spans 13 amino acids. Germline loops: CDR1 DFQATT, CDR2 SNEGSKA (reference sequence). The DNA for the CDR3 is TGCAGTGCTAGAGACCCGGACAGGGTGGAAGCTTTCTTT. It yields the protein CSARDPDRVEAFF.

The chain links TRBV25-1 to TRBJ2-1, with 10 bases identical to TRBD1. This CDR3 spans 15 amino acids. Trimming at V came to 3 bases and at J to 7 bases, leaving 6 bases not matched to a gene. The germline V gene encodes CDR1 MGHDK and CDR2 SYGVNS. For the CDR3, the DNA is TGTGCCAGCAGTGAGGGACAGGGGACCGATAATGAGCAGTTCTTC. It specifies CASSEGQGTDNEQFF.